This record concerns one TCR beta chain sequence. This clone was detected a few times. It has no known antigen specificity. The input lacks base qualities; no much larger clone sits a single base away. Memory CD4+ T cells were sorted ex vivo from peripheral blood of narcolepsy patients and healthy controls for TCR Vbeta sequencing. The record originates from a study of T cells in narcolepsy (dated 2018 in TCRdb). Describing the broader study: The study enrolled patients with narcolepsy type 1 or type 2 (NT1, NT2) together with healthy control donors. The study used TCR Vbeta sequencing to track clonotypes in blood and CSF while looking for autoreactive T cells in narcolepsy patients that target self-antigens of hypocretin neurons (hypocretin, TRIB2). Beyond this particular receptor, the publication reports: Numbers of sequenced blood memory CD4+ clonotypes were comparable, with averages of about 37,000 in patients and roughly 34,000 in controls. Some blood memory CD4+ repertoires from patients and controls contained no sequences matching autoreactive T cell clones. In plots comparing CSF and blood CD4+ T cell clonotypes from the same patient, HCRT-specific and TRIB2-specific autoreactive clonotypes were highlighted. Autoreactive clonotypes were reported to be detected serially in the blood of the same patients and of different patients, but not in the blood of healthy controls.

The CDR3 starts with the cysteine, ends with the phenylalanine, and has 15 residues. Just CDR3 DNA is preserved here, 45 bases in frame from base 1. Ends trimmed: V by 3 bases, J by 2 bases; bases unmatched to a gene: 3. As encoded in the germline V gene, CDR1 is SGHVS while CDR2 is FQNEAQ. Library construction relied on the immunoSEQ multiplex PCR assay. TCRdb mirrors the immuneACCESS table, restricted to in-frame sequences. Some clones are absent from its copies; in checked studies, under half trace to an unresolved V gene, and the reason for the others is unknown. The sample profile shows about 30,000 clones; about four fifths of them were found once. The top ten hold 2.6% of the sample.

The source material was CD45RA- memory CD4+ T cells from PBMCs. The meaning of the sample's cell subset or site label: memory T cells sorted ex vivo from peripheral blood. The rearranged chain carries TRBV7-8 and TRBJ2-1; 8 central nucleotides agree with TRBD2. The clonotype originates from a human donor with narcolepsy. At the DNA level, the sequence is TGTGCCAGCAGCTTTAGCGGGGCCGCCTACAATGAGCAGTTCTTC. This yields the protein CASSFSGAAYNEQFF.